A single sample gave rise to the 9 T cell receptor beta chains below, sequenced in a study of blood T cell repertoires in COVID-19. Measured with immunoSEQ multiplex PCR; TCRdb has only the in-frame clones, and not every one. The top ten clones hold 3% of a sample with some 150,000 clones, more than 80% of them seen once. Sequencing input: peripheral blood. The receptor set was obtained from a woman aged 55-69 years with active COVID-19.

V usage is TRBV28 and J usage is TRBJ2-7; TRBD2 agrees at 11 bases. Germline trimming cut 7 bases from V and 4 bases from J; bases unmatched to any gene: 9. CDR3 length: 15 residues. Germline CDR1 MDHEN, CDR2 SYDVKM. The CDR3, as DNA: TGTGCCAGCACCCCACTAGCGGGAGTACCATACGAGCAGTACTTC. This codes for CASTPLAGVPYEQYF.

This clone was counted a single time. The chain links TRBV2 to TRBJ1-2; no reliable D call. The germline V and J ends were trimmed by 6 bases and 1 base, with 6 bases remaining between them. This CDR3 region has 12 residues. Per the germline V gene, CDR1 is SNHLY and CDR2 is FYNNEI. The CDR3 nucleotides read TGTGCCAGCAGCGGGAATAACTATGGCTACACCTTC. Translating it yields CASSGNNYGYTF.

The chain uses TRBV13 and TRBJ2-7; 7 bases are a match to TRBD1. Trimming took 5 bases from V and 3 from J; bases not matched to a gene: 10. The CDR3 has 15 residues. Germline V CDR1 and CDR2: PRHDT, FYEKMQ (reference sequence). The CDR3 nucleotides are TGTGCCAGCAGCCCGCGACAGGGCCCCGTCTACGAGCAGTACTTC. Translation gives CASSPRQGPVYEQYF. Looking up the rest from reference TRBV13 and TRBJ2-7 gives the full variable domain: AAGVIQSPRHLIKEKRETATLKCYPIPRHDTVYWYQQGPGQDPQFLISFYEKMQSDKGSIPDRFSAQQFSDYHSELNMSSLELGDSALYFCASSPRQGPVYEQYFGPGTRLTVT.

The chain uses TRBV5-1 and TRBJ2-5, with TRBD1 as a possible D gene (6 bases). Trimming stripped 0 bases from V and 3 bases from J, with 9 bases between. The CDR3 has 14 amino acids. Germline V gene data show CDR1 as SGHRS and CDR2 as YFSETQ. The CDR3 sequence is CASSLDTGKETQYF. CDR3 in DNA: TGCGCCAGCAGCTTGGACACAGGGAAAGAGACCCAGTACTTC. The variable domain in full, with the rest retrieved from reference TRBV5-1 and TRBJ2-5, is KAGVTQTPRYLIKTRGQQVTLSCSPISGHRSVSWYQQTPGQGLQFLFEYFSETQRNKGNFPGRFSGRQFSNSRSEMNVSTLELGDSALYLCASSLDTGKETQYFGPGTRLLVL.

This chain uses TRBV3-1 (or the pseudogene TRBV3-2) with TRBJ2-3; TRBD2 is a possible D gene (6 bases). V lost 4 bases and J 2 bases, leaving 16 bases between the germline ends. The CDR3 sequence is 16 residues long. Per the germline V gene, CDR1 is LGHDT and CDR2 is YNNKEL (reference sequence). The CDR3 region has the DNA TGTGCCAGCAGCCGCCTCGGGAGCGGATTCACAGATACGCAGTATTTT. It codes for CASSRLGSGFTDTQYF.

This clone showed up just a few times. The chain uses TRBV19 and TRBJ1-1; 7 nucleotides agree with TRBD1. This CDR3 spans 15 amino acids. The germline V gene encodes CDR1 LNHDA and CDR2 SQIVND (reference sequence). The J segment lost 1 base and the V segment lost 9 bases, leaving 11 bases of the junction unmatched. The CDR3 DNA reads as TGTGCCAGCAGACTGACCGGGACAGCGAACACTGAAGCTTTCTTT. Encoded protein: CASRLTGTANTEAFF.

The chain joins TRBV10-3 to TRBJ2-7, with 12 bases lining up with TRBD2. V lost 6 bases and J lost 2; bases outside the gene matches: 5. The CDR3 runs to 15 residues. Per the germline V gene, CDR1 is ENHRY and CDR2 is SYGVKD. CDR3 sequence reads: CAISPTSGSTYEQYF. In DNA, the CDR3 is TGTGCCATCAGCCCGACTAGCGGGAGTACCTACGAGCAGTACTTC.

The genes are TRBV7-9 and TRBJ2-5; D gene ambiguous. Germline assignment: CDR1 SEHNR and CDR2 FQNEAQ (reference sequence). V was clipped by 5 bases and J by 4 bases, with 11 bases between them. The CDR3 extends over 13 amino acids. The CDR3 nucleotides read TGTGCCAGCAGCCCGAATCTACGAGAGACCCAGTACTTC. Encoded protein: CASSPNLRETQYF.

J is TRBJ2-1 and V is TRBV19; D is unresolved. Germline V gives CDR1 LNHDA, CDR2 SQIVND (reference sequence). The CDR3 totals 13 residues. V lost 3 bases and J lost 0, with 3 bases in between. The CDR3 protein is CASSIISYNEQFF. The CDR3 nucleotides read TGTGCCAGTAGTATCATCTCCTACAATGAGCAGTTCTTC.